This is a list of T cell receptor beta chains from one sample in a study of graft-versus-host responses after intestinal transplantation. Assay used: immunoSEQ multiplex PCR; TCRdb lists only in-frame clones, some missing. The sample has tens of thousands of clones, about nine tenths seen once. For these receptors, no antigen is known. Sample: unstimulated CD4+ T cells sorted from spleen or lymph node cells, taken before transplant. The origin of the receptors is a human donor who was the organ donor for an intestinal transplant. CDR3s include the opening cysteine and the closing phenylalanine or tryptophan. D genes are given only for firm matches. Clone sizes are given selectively: once, few, many, or a class where the clone is expanded.

J: TRBJ2-3
size: -
D: -
V: TRBV11-2
DNA: TGTGCCAGCAGCTTAAGCGACCTCCGCACAGATACGCAGTATTTT
CDR3: CASSLSDLRTDTQYF

J: TRBJ2-7
size: -
D: -
V: TRBV23-1
DNA: TGCGCCAGCAGTCAGGACCCGCAGGGGCCTGGGTGCGAGCAGTACTTC
CDR3: CASSQDPQGPGCEQYF

J: TRBJ1-5
size: -
D: -
V: TRBV28
DNA: TGTGCCAGCAGTGCCTCGGGCCATTATAGCAATCAGCCCCAGCATTTT
CDR3: CASSASGHYSNQPQHF

J: TRBJ2-6
size: -
D: TRBD2
V: TRBV28
DNA: TGTGCCAGCAGGACCGGGGCAGGGAGGGGTTCTGGGGCCAACGTCCTGACTTTC
CDR3: CASRTGAGRGSGANVLTF

J: TRBJ2-1
size: -
D: -
V: TRBV10-2
DNA: TGCGCCAGCAGTGAGTCCCTAGGTTGGAGCTCCTACAATGAGCAGTTCTTC
CDR3: CASSESLGWSSYNEQFF

J: TRBJ2-5
size: -
D: TRBD1
V: TRBV7-7
DNA: TGTGCCAGCAGCTTGGACAGGGAAGAGACCCAGTACTTC
CDR3: CASSLDREETQYF

J: TRBJ1-5
size: -
D: -
V: TRBV19
DNA: TGTGCCAGTAGTCCCTCCTCTGTTAGGGATCAGCCCCAGCATTTT
CDR3: CASSPSSVRDQPQHF

J: TRBJ1-2
size: -
D: -
V: TRBV15
DNA: TGTGCCACCAGCAGAGATCCAGGGCCCGACTATGGCTACACCTTC
CDR3: CATSRDPGPDYGYTF

J: TRBJ2-6
size: -
D: -
V: TRBV19
DNA: TGTGCCAGTAGTCCGAGCGTCTCTGGGGCCAACGTCCTGACTTTC
CDR3: CASSPSVSGANVLTF

J: TRBJ2-5
size: -
D: TRBD1
V: TRBV4-3
DNA: TGCGCCAGCAGCCCCAGGACAGGGGCCTCGGGGGAGCAGTACTTC
CDR3: CASSPRTGASGEQYF

J: TRBJ2-5
size: few
D: TRBD1
V: TRBV5-3
DNA: TGTGCCAGGAGAAGCAGGGGGCCGGTTAAGGGGGAGACCCAGTACTTC
CDR3: CARRSRGPVKGETQYF

J: TRBJ1-2
size: -
D: -
V: TRBV6-1
DNA: TGTGCCAGCAGTGAAGTAAGGGCAGATGGCTACACCTTC
CDR3: CASSEVRADGYTF

J: TRBJ2-5
size: -
D: -
V: TRBV5-4
DNA: TGTGCCAGCAGCTCGGGGTACCAAGAGACCCAGTACTTC
CDR3: CASSSGYQETQYF

J: TRBJ2-2
size: -
D: -
V: TRBV16
DNA: TGTGCCAGCAGCCAATTGCGGCGAGGTGGGACCGGGGAGCTGTTTTTT
CDR3: CASSQLRRGGTGELFF

J: TRBJ2-1
size: -
D: TRBD2
V: TRBV4-3
DNA: TGCGCCAGCAGCCAAGGGTGGCGGGGAGGGGACAATGAGCAGTTCTTC
CDR3: CASSQGWRGGDNEQFF

J: TRBJ2-2
size: -
D: -
V: TRBV5-6
DNA: TGTGCCAGCAGCTTGCCGACGATGAACACCGGGGAGCTGTTTTTT
CDR3: CASSLPTMNTGELFF

J: TRBJ1-2
size: few
D: -
V: TRBV29-1
DNA: TGCAGCGTTGACGGGGACGGCTACACCTTC
CDR3: CSVDGDGYTF

J: TRBJ2-1
size: -
D: TRBD2
V: TRBV4-3
DNA: TGCGCCAGCAGCCAAGATAGCGGGAGCTCCTACAATGAGCAGTTCTTC
CDR3: CASSQDSGSSYNEQFF

J: TRBJ1-1
size: -
D: -
V: TRBV28
DNA: TGTGCCAGCAGTGGGCTACAGGGACGAACTGAAGCTTTCTTT
CDR3: CASSGLQGRTEAFF

J: TRBJ2-1
size: -
D: -
V: TRBV27
DNA: TGTGCCAGCAGTTTATCCCTATTGGGGGCGGGATACAATGAGCAGTTCTTC
CDR3: CASSLSLLGAGYNEQFF

J: TRBJ2-7
size: once
D: -
V: TRBV27
DNA: TGTGCCAGAGGGACCCCCCTCTCCTACGAGCAGTACTTC
CDR3: CARGTPLSYEQYF

J: TRBJ1-1
size: -
D: -
V: TRBV11-3
DNA: TGTGCCAGCAGCTTTGGTGGGAACACTGAAGCTTTCTTT
CDR3: CASSFGGNTEAFF

J: TRBJ2-3
size: -
D: -
V: TRBV7-6
DNA: TGTGCCAGCAGCGGGGGGGATACGCAGTATTTT
CDR3: CASSGGDTQYF

J: TRBJ2-3
size: -
D: -
V: TRBV14
DNA: TGTGCCAGCAGCCAAGAAAGTGTTGTGGGCACAGATACGCAGTATTTT
CDR3: CASSQESVVGTDTQYF

J: TRBJ2-5
size: once
D: TRBD2
V: TRBV6-1
DNA: TGTGCCAGCAGGGGCGGGGGGGCCCCAGGGGAGACCCAGTACTTC
CDR3: CASRGGGAPGETQYF

J: TRBJ2-7
size: -
D: TRBD1
V: TRBV9
DNA: TGTGCCAGCAGCACGGGACAGGGTAGATCCTACGAGCAGTACTTC
CDR3: CASSTGQGRSYEQYF

J: TRBJ2-3
size: -
D: -
V: TRBV29-1
DNA: TGCAGCGTTGAGGGCACAGATACGCAGTATTTT
CDR3: CSVEGTDTQYF

J: TRBJ2-1
size: -
D: TRBD2
V: TRBV5-4
DNA: TGTGCCAGCAGCGCCCCTCCACTAGCGACCACCTACAATGAGCAGTTCTTC
CDR3: CASSAPPLATTYNEQFF

J: TRBJ2-1
size: -
D: -
V: TRBV10-1
DNA: TGCGCCAGCAGTGAGTCGAGGGTAGAGCGTTTCACCTACAATGAGCAGTTCTTC
CDR3: CASSESRVERFTYNEQFF

J: TRBJ2-5
size: -
D: -
V: TRBV5-6
DNA: TGTGCCAGCAGGGTGGGGCTGGTGGAGACCCAGTACTTC
CDR3: CASRVGLVETQYF

J: TRBJ2-3
size: -
D: -
V: TRBV28
DNA: TGTGCCAGCAGTTTACCTACAGGGGATACGCAGTATTTT
CDR3: CASSLPTGDTQYF

J: TRBJ2-1
size: -
D: TRBD2
V: TRBV7-3
DNA: TGTGCCAGCAGCTTATTTAGCGGGAGTGTCGATGAGCAGTTCTTC
CDR3: CASSLFSGSVDEQFF

J: TRBJ1-1
size: -
D: -
V: TRBV7-8
DNA: TGTGCCAGCGGTGTGGAGGGGGCTGAAGCTTTCTTT
CDR3: CASGVEGAEAFF

J: TRBJ1-6
size: -
D: -
V: TRBV30
DNA: TGTGCCTGGAGTGGACACTATAATTCACCCCTCCACTTT
CDR3: CAWSGHYNSPLHF

J: TRBJ1-6
size: -
D: -
V: TRBV19
DNA: TGTGCCAGTAGTATGGGTGCAGGGGTACGTTCACCCCTCCACTTT
CDR3: CASSMGAGVRSPLHF

J: TRBJ1-4
size: -
D: -
V: TRBV6-6
DNA: TGTGCCAGCAGTTACGTGGGCGGTGAAAAACTGTTTTTT
CDR3: CASSYVGGEKLFF

J: TRBJ2-3
size: -
D: -
V: TRBV7-2
DNA: TGTGCCAGCAGCTCCAGCACAGATACGCAGTATTTT
CDR3: CASSSSTDTQYF

J: TRBJ1-6
size: -
D: TRBD1
V: TRBV6-5
DNA: TGTGCCAGCAGTACGCAGGGGGCGAATTCACCCCTCCACTTT
CDR3: CASSTQGANSPLHF

J: TRBJ1-2
size: once
D: TRBD1
V: TRBV4-2
DNA: TGTGCCAGCAGCCACGGGACAGGGGGCTATGGCTACACCTTC
CDR3: CASSHGTGGYGYTF

J: TRBJ1-3
size: -
D: -
V: TRBV5-4
DNA: TGTGCCAGCAGCTTGGCCCTGGGGGCTGGAAACACCATATATTTT
CDR3: CASSLALGAGNTIYF

J: TRBJ2-2
size: -
D: TRBD2
V: TRBV6-5
DNA: TGTGCCAGCACGTTTGGCGGGAGAACCGGGGAGCTGTTTTTT
CDR3: CASTFGGRTGELFF

J: TRBJ2-3
size: -
D: -
V: TRBV9
DNA: TGTGCCAGCAGCGTAGAAAGCGGTACGCAGTATTTT
CDR3: CASSVESGTQYF

J: TRBJ1-2
size: -
D: TRBD1
V: TRBV5-5
DNA: TGTGCCAGCAGCAAGGGGGCGGACTATGGCTACACCTTC
CDR3: CASSKGADYGYTF

J: TRBJ2-2
size: once
D: TRBD1
V: TRBV10-3
DNA: TGTGCCACCGGGACAGGGAGGGTCGGGGAGCTGTTTTTT
CDR3: CATGTGRVGELFF

J: TRBJ2-6
size: -
D: -
V: TRBV6-6
DNA: TGTGCCAGCAGGTCAGATGACTCTGGGGCCAACGTCCTGACTTTC
CDR3: CASRSDDSGANVLTF

J: TRBJ1-4
size: -
D: -
V: TRBV28
DNA: TGTGCCAGCAGTTTAGGGGGGGTGACTAATGAAAAACTGTTTTTT
CDR3: CASSLGGVTNEKLFF

J: TRBJ2-1
size: -
D: TRBD1
V: TRBV28
DNA: TGTGCCAGCAGTAGCACAGGGGGCGCGGGGGAGCGGAATGAGCAGTTCTTC
CDR3: CASSSTGGAGERNEQFF

J: TRBJ2-1
size: -
D: -
V: TRBV4-3
DNA: TGCGCCAGCAGCCAAAGGACCTGGAGTGAGCAGTTCTTC
CDR3: CASSQRTWSEQFF

J: TRBJ1-1
size: -
D: -
V: TRBV5-6
DNA: TGTGCCAGCAGCTTGCGATCTGTGACCCCTGAAGCTTTCTTT
CDR3: CASSLRSVTPEAFF

J: TRBJ2-2
size: -
D: TRBD2
V: TRBV5-5
DNA: TGTGCCAGCAGCTACGGACTAGCGGGATACGACACCGGGGAGCTGTTTTTT
CDR3: CASSYGLAGYDTGELFF

J: TRBJ1-3
size: -
D: -
V: TRBV7-8
DNA: TGTGCCAGCAGCTTAGGCCTCGGTGGAAACACCATATATTTT
CDR3: CASSLGLGGNTIYF

J: TRBJ2-1
size: -
D: TRBD2
V: TRBV20-1
DNA: TGCAGTCTAGCGGGCAATGAGCAGTTCTTC
CDR3: CSLAGNEQFF

J: TRBJ2-3
size: -
D: -
V: TRBV7-2
DNA: TGTGCCAGCAGCACAGATACGCAGTATTTT
CDR3: CASSTDTQYF

J: TRBJ2-3
size: -
D: TRBD2
V: TRBV5-1
DNA: TGCGCCAGCAGCTTGACTAGCGGGACAGATACGCAGTATTTT
CDR3: CASSLTSGTDTQYF

J: TRBJ1-2
size: -
D: -
V: TRBV20-1
DNA: TGCAGTGCTAGTAAGGACTATGGCTACACCTTC
CDR3: CSASKDYGYTF

J: TRBJ1-1
size: once
D: TRBD1
V: TRBV28
DNA: TGTGCCATCGGACAGGGGGCGCATATGACTGAAGCTTTCTTT
CDR3: CAIGQGAHMTEAFF

J: TRBJ2-3
size: once
D: TRBD2
V: TRBV29-1
DNA: TGCAGCCTCACCGGGACTAGCGGGGCCACAGATACGCAGTATTTT
CDR3: CSLTGTSGATDTQYF

J: TRBJ1-1
size: -
D: TRBD1
V: TRBV28
DNA: TGTGCCAGCATAGTAGGGGGCTTTAGGAACACTGAAGCTTTCTTT
CDR3: CASIVGGFRNTEAFF

J: TRBJ2-3
size: -
D: TRBD2
V: TRBV5-1
DNA: TGCGCCAGCAGCTTGCTCGGACTAGCGGGCGATACGCAGTATTTT
CDR3: CASSLLGLAGDTQYF

J: TRBJ2-7
size: -
D: -
V: TRBV6-5
DNA: TGTGCCAGCAGTTCGGACGGCCGAGTTTCCTACGAGCAGTACTTC
CDR3: CASSSDGRVSYEQYF